Reported below is one TCR beta chain. Its antigen is still unknown. Profiling relied on immunoSEQ multiplex PCR, and the TCRdb table lists in-frame clones only, not all of them. The sample lists some 90,000 clones, more than 80% seen once, with approximately 15% in the top ten. Trimming stripped 1 base from V and 6 bases from J, with 7 bases between. The CDR3 contains 12 residues. Per the germline V gene, CDR1 is SGHRS and CDR2 is YFSETQ. This entry belongs to a study of siplizumab effects on memory and regulatory T cells. Study-level results: On average, about 72% of mappable alloreactive CD4+ clones were Treg-derived under siplizumab, against 25% to 30% in controls. Significant reduction of alloreactive sequences traceable to unstimulated CD4+ memory cells was observed with siplizumab.

This chain links TRBV5-1 with TRBJ1-2; no clear D gene. This sequence originates from a human donor in good health. The source material was CD4+ T cells sorted from blood. CDR3 DNA sequence: TGCGCCAGCAGCTTGCGAGGGAATGGCTACACCTTC. Encoded protein: CASSLRGNGYTF. Full variable domain (rest looked up from reference TRBV5-1 and TRBJ1-2): KAGVTQTPRYLIKTRGQQVTLSCSPISGHRSVSWYQQTPGQGLQFLFEYFSETQRNKGNFPGRFSGRQFSNSRSEMNVSTLELGDSALYLCASSLRGNGYTFGSGTRLTVV.